These 13 T cell receptor beta chains were all obtained from the same sample, sequenced in a study of T cell changes during pregnancy in multiple sclerosis. Using immunoSEQ multiplex PCR, the repertoire was profiled, and TCRdb retains in-frame clones only, with some absent. The sample has tens of thousands of clones, roughly 92% seen once. Sequenced here: CD4+ T cells from peripheral blood mononuclear cells, sampled in the third trimester of pregnancy. These receptors came from a female donor with multiple sclerosis, enrolled in a pregnancy study.

CDR3 bases: TGTGCCAGCAGCTCGAGACTAGCGGGAAACACAGATACGCAGTATTTT. This gives the protein CASSSRLAGNTDTQYF. This chain connects TRBV7-2 to TRBJ2-3, with 11 positions matching TRBD2. The ends lost 4 bases at V and 2 bases at J; junction bases unmatched: 5. There are 16 residues in the CDR3. The germline gives CDR1 SGHTA, CDR2 FQGNSA.

The chain is built from TRBV30 and TRBJ1-4, with a tentative D call TRBD1 (5 bases). V lost 6 bases and J lost 14, with 19 bases in between. The germline gives CDR1 GTSNPN, CDR2 SVGIG (reference sequence). The CDR3 runs 12 residues. Here the CDR3 reads CACLRVPSRLFF. CDR3 bases: TGTGCCTGCCTCAGGGTCCCATCCCGCCTGTTTTTT.

V usage is TRBV7-8 and J usage is TRBJ1-2, with 12 bases that match TRBD1. The CDR3 length is 17 residues. With 1 base clipped from V and 4 bases from J, the junction kept 7 bases outside the gene matches. Germline V gene lookup returns CDR1 SGHVS and CDR2 FQNEAQ. The CDR3 sequence: CASSLGGQGARGYGYTF. The CDR3 nucleotides read TGTGCCAGCAGCTTAGGGGGACAGGGGGCGCGAGGCTATGGCTACACCTTC.

For the CDR3, the DNA is TGTGCCAGCAGCGGCCAGGGACTGCAGAGGCCACTATCCGGCTACACCTTC. Protein: CASSGQGLQRPLSGYTF. V gene TRBV9 combines with J gene TRBJ1-2; TRBD1 might be the D (5 bases). Germline V CDR1 and CDR2: SGDLS, YYNGEE. The CDR3 extends over 17 amino acids. V was clipped by 3 bases and J by 8 bases, with 26 bases between them.

The chain couples TRBV7-3 to TRBJ2-5; D is unresolved. CDR3 length: 14 residues. Looked up from germline, CDR1 is SGHTA and CDR2 is FQGTGA. Deletions cut 1 base from V and 6 bases from J, with 12 bases between. The CDR3 region has the DNA TGTGCCAGCAGCTTAAACGCTAGTCCGCAGACCCAGTACTTC. Protein sequence: CASSLNASPQTQYF.

The genes are TRBV7-2 and TRBJ2-7, with 14 bases matching TRBD2. J lost 5 bases, V lost 5 bases, and 8 bases had no gene match. Germline V lookup: CDR1 SGHTA, CDR2 FQGNSA. This CDR3 comprises 16 residues. DNA of the CDR3: TGTGCCAGCAGCAAACGACTAGCGGGGGGGCAAAACGAGCAGTACTTC. Encoded protein: CASSKRLAGGQNEQYF.

This rearrangement joins TRBV6-5 to TRBJ2-7; possibly TRBD1 for D (6 bases). This CDR3 region has 14 residues. V lost 11 bases and J lost 4, with 21 bases in between. Germline-derived CDR1 and CDR2 are MNHEY and SVGAGI. CDR3 amino acids: CAGETGRGPYEQYF. As DNA, the CDR3 is TGTGCCGGGGAGACAGGAAGAGGACCTTACGAGCAGTACTTC.

The V and J genes are TRBV30 and TRBJ2-3, with 8 bases fitting TRBD2. Germline assignment: CDR1 GTSNPN and CDR2 SVGIG (reference sequence). The V gene end was trimmed by 5 bases and the J gene end by 3 bases; junction bases not matched to a gene: 10. CDR3 length: 15 amino acids. This CDR3 reads CAWDPGGLVTDTQYF. The DNA of the CDR3 is TGTGCCTGGGATCCCGGGGGACTAGTTACAGATACGCAGTATTTT.

The gene calls are TRBV10-3 and TRBJ2-3; 8 positions match TRBD1. Looked up from germline, CDR1 is ENHRY and CDR2 is SYGVKD. V dropped 5 bases and J dropped 4; count of bases not matched to a gene: 2. The length of the CDR3 is 13 residues. For the CDR3, the DNA is TGTGCCATCAGTCAGGGGGCACCAGATACGCAGTATTTT. It specifies CAISQGAPDTQYF.

This rearrangement joins TRBV5-1 to TRBJ1-5, with 9 bases identical to TRBD1. The trim removed 3 bases at V and 5 bases at J, leaving 3 bases unmatched. CDR1 and CDR2 from the germline V gene are SGHRS and YFSETQ. The CDR3 runs to 14 residues. CDR3 in amino acids: CASSSGQGDQPQHF. The CDR3 nucleotides read TGCGCCAGCAGCTCGGGACAGGGAGATCAGCCCCAGCATTTT.

A single count supports this clone. This chain joins TRBV19 and TRBJ2-3; 13 positions match TRBD2. In germline, CDR1 is LNHDA, CDR2 SQIVND (reference sequence). V shed 8 bases, J shed 8 bases, and the junction held 4 bases outside the gene matches. The CDR3 is 13 residues long. The CDR3 DNA reads TGTGCCAGTTCCGGACTAGCGGGGGCTACGCAGTATTTT. The encoded protein is CASSGLAGATQYF.

This chain uses TRBV2 with TRBJ1-1; 10 bases line up with TRBD1. CDR1 and CDR2 (germline): SNHLY, FYNNEI. V lost 5 bases and J lost 3; bases outside the gene matches: 6. This CDR3 has 15 residues. CDR3 region: CASSSGQGWHTEAFF. Written as DNA, the CDR3 is TGTGCCAGCAGTTCGGGACAGGGGTGGCACACTGAAGCTTTCTTT.

This clone came up a few times. The chain joins TRBV29-1 to TRBJ1-1, with 7 bases matching TRBD1. Germline lookup yields CDR1 SQVTM and CDR2 ANQGSEA. Unmatched junction bases numbered 10, after V lost 7 bases and J lost 5 bases. The CDR3 extends over 13 amino acids. CDR3 bases: TGCAGCGCGATCTGGGACAGCGGGACTGAAGCTTTCTTT. Its translation is CSAIWDSGTEAFF.